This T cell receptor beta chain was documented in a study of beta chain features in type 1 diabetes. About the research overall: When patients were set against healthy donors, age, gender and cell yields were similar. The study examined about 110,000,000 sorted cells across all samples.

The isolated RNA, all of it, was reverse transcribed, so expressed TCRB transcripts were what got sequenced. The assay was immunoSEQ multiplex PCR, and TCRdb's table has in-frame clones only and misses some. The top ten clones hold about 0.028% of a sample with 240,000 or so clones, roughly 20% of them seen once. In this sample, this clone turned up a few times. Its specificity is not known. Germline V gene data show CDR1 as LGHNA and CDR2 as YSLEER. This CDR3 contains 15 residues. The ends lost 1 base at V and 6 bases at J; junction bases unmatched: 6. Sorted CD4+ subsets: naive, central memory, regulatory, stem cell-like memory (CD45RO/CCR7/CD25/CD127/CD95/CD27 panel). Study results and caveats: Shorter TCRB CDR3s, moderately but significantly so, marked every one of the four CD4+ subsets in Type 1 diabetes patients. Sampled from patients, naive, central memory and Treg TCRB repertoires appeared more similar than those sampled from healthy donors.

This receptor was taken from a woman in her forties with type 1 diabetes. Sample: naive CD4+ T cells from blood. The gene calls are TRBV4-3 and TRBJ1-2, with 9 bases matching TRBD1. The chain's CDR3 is CASSQGRQGVDGYTF. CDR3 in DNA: TGCGCCAGCAGCCAAGGTCGACAGGGGGTCGATGGCTACACCTTC.